What follows describes a single T cell receptor beta chain. The antigen is not known. The CDR3 runs to 14 residues. Per the germline V gene, CDR1 is MNHEY and CDR2 is SVGAGI. V was pared by 5 bases and J by 2 bases, with 2 bases of the junction left unmatched. The table came from immunoSEQ multiplex PCR; TCRdb's copy has only in-frame clones and leaves some out. Of 40,000 to 50,000 clones listed, approximately 91% are singletons. The data were taken from a study of OX40 agonist ivuxolimab in advanced cancers. At the level of the study: In this cohort, patients received ivuxolimab, an agonistic anti-OX40 (CD134) antibody. Patients received ivuxolimab, an intravenous treatment, every 2 weeks at 0.01 to 10 mg/kg. General study points: Antigen specificity was not determined for the expanded peripheral T cells.

Sequenced material: CD4+ or CD8+ T cells sorted from blood, taken in a trial of the OX40 agonist ivuxolimab. The clonotype comes from an adult with an advanced solid tumor such as melanoma, head and neck, liver or kidney cancer. This chain joins TRBV6-5 and TRBJ2-5; 10 bases line up with TRBD2. The CDR3 protein is CASSISGRQETQYF. CDR3 DNA sequence: TGTGCCAGCAGTATTAGCGGGAGGCAAGAGACCCAGTACTTC.